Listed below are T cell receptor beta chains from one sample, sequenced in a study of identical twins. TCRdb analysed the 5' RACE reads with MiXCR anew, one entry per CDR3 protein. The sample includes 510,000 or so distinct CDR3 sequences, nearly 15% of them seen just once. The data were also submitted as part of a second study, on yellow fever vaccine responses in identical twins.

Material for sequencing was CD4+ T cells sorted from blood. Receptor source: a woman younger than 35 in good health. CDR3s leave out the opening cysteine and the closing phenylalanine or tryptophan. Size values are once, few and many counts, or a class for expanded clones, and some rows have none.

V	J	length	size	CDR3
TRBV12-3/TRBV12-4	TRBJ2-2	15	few	ASSFFSGGTNTGELF
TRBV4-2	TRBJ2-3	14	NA	ASSQDQSSGGNTQY
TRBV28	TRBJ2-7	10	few	ATYRVGYEQY
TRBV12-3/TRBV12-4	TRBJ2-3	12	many	ASSFGGATDTQY
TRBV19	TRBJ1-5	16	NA	ASSIGRGAKGSNQPQH
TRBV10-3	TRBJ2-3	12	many	AIRAGASTDTQY
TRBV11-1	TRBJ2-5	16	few	ASSLAKGGRGHQETQY
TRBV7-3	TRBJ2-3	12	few	ASSWGGIKDTQY
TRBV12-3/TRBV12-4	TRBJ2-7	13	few	ASSVQGALGNEQY
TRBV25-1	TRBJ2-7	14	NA	ASSHTRGTGTYEQY
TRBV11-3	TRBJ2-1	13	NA	ATRIWQEGLDEQF
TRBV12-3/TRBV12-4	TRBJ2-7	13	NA	ASGGGFRARYEQY
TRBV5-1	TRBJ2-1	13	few	ASSTGTSGTGEQF
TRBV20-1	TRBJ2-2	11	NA	SARPPGTGELF
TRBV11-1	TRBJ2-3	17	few	ASSLYGTAGLAGEDTQY
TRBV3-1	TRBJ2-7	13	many	ASSQLRDSGDEQY
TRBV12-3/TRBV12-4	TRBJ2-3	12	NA	ASSQVGGTDTQY
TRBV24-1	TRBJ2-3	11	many	ATTGRATDTQY
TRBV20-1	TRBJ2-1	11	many	SARALEYNEQF
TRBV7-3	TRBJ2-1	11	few	ASSLTSVNEQF
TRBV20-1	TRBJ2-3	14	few	SAQPRGGLRTDTQY
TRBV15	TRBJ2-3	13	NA	ATTRRWGAGDTQY
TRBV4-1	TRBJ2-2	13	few	ASSQGQEDSGELF
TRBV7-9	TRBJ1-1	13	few	ASSARQGGYTEAF
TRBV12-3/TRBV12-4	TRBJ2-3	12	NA	ASSTDWDTDTQY
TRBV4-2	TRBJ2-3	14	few	ASSQVSLAGSDTQY
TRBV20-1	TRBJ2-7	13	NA	SARDDPTGPVEQY
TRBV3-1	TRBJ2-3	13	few	ASSQDPGFTDTQY